This T cell receptor (beta chain) was sequenced during a study of CD8 T cells in ankylosing spondylitis. General study findings and limits: Disease-linked clones reportedly showed significant enrichment in matched ankylosing spondylitis synovial fluid. Disease-linked clones proved CD8+ and comparatively uncommon in peripheral blood. Seemingly distinctive of ankylosing spondylitis blood was a TCR beta motif formed by eight highly homologous variants.

By quantitative 5'-RACE with molecular barcodes, the TCR beta libraries were made. Each CDR3 protein gets one entry after TCRdb re-called the 5' RACE reads with MiXCR. The sample shows hundreds of thousands of distinct CDR3 sequences, approximately 20% of them seen only once. The CDR3 has 18 amino acids. The V and J ends lost 1 base and 1 base respectively, with 16 bases between them. Looked up from germline, CDR1 is MGHRA and CDR2 is YSYEKL. This clonotype was seen a handful of times. Its target is not known. This clonotype was obtained from a male donor with ankylosing spondylitis. The rearrangement links TRBV4-1 to TRBJ2-2; D gene uncertain. The sequenced sample was blood, either unsorted or a sorted T cell fraction (not recorded which). The CDR3 region is CASSQVPYFGVNTGELFF. The CDR3 coding sequence is TGCGCCAGCAGCCAAGTCCCCTACTTCGGCGTGAACACCGGGGAGCTGTTTTTT.